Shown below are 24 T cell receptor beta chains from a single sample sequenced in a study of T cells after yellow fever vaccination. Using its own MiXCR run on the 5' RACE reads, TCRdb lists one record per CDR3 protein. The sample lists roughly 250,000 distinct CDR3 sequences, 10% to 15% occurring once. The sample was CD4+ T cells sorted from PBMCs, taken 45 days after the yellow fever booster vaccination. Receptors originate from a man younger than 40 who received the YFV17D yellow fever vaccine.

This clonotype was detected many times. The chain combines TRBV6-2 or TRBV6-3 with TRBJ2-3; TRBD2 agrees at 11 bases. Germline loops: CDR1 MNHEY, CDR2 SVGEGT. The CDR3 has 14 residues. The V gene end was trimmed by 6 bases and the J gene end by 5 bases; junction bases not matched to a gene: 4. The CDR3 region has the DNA TGTGCCAGCAGCCCAGGACTAGCGGGAGATACGCAGTATTTT. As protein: CASSPGLAGDTQYF.

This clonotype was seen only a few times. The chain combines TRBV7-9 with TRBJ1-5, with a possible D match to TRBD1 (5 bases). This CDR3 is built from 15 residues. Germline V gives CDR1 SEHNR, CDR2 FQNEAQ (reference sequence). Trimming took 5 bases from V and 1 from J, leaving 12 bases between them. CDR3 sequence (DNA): TGTGCCAGCAGCCCAACCGGGACGAGCAATCAGCCCCAGCATTTT. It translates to CASSPTGTSNQPQHF.

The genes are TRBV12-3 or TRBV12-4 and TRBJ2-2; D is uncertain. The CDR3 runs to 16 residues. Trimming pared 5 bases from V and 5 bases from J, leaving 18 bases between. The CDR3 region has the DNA TGTGCCAGCAGTGAACGGCGCTTGGGTGGTACCGGGGAGCTGTTTTTT. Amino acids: CASSERRLGGTGELFF.

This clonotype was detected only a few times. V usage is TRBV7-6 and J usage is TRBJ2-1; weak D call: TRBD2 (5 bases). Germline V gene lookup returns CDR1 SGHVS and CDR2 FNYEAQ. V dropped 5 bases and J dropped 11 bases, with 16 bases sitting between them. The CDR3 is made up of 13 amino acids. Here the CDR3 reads CASSPPDSLQQFF. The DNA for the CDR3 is TGTGCCAGCAGCCCCCCGGACTCCCTCCAGCAGTTCTTC.

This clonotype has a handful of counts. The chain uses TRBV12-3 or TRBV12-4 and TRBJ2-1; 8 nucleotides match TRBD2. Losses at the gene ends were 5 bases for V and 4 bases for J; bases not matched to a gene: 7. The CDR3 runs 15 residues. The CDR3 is CASSASGGYYNEQFF. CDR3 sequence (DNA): TGTGCCAGCAGTGCCTCGGGGGGGTATTACAATGAGCAGTTCTTC.

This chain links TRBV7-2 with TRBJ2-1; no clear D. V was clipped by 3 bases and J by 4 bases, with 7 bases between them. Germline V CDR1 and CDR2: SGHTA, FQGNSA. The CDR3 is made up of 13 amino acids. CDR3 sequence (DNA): TGTGCCAGCAGCTTCCGAGGATACAATGAGCAGTTCTTC. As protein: CASSFRGYNEQFF.

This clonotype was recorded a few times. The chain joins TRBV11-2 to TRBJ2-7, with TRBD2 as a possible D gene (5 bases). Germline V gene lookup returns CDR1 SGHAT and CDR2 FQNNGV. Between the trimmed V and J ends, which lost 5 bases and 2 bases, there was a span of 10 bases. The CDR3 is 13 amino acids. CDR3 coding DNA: TGTGCCAGCAGCGTGGAGCGGACCTACGAGCAGTACTTC. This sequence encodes CASSVERTYEQYF.

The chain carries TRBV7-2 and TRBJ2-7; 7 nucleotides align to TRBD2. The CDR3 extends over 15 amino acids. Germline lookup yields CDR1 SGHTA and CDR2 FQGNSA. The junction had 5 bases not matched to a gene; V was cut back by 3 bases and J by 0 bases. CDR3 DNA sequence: TGTGCCAGCAGCTTTGACGGGAGGAGCTCCTACGAGCAGTACTTC. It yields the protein CASSFDGRSSYEQYF.

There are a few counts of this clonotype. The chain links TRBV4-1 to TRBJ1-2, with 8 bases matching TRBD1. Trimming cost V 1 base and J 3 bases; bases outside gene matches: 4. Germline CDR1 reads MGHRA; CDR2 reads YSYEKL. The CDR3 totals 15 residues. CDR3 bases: TGCGCCAGCAGCCAAGCCCCGACAGGGGACTATGGCTACACCTTC. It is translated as CASSQAPTGDYGYTF.

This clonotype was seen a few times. The CDR3 here is CASLAGPNTGELFF. The CDR3 bases are TGTGCCAGCCTAGCGGGGCCGAACACCGGGGAGCTGTTTTTT. This chain uses TRBV10-3 with TRBJ2-2, with 9 nucleotides matching TRBD2. The CDR3 is 14 amino acids. After removal of 10 bases from V and 0 bases from J, the junction contained 3 bases not matched to a gene. Germline CDR1 reads ENHRY; CDR2 reads SYGVKD.

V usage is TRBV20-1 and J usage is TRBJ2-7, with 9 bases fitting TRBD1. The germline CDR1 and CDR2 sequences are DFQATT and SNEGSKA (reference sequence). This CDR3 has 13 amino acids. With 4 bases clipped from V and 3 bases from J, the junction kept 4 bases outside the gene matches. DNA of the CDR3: TGCAGTGCTATGGGACAGGGCCTCTACGAGCAGTACTTC. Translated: CSAMGQGLYEQYF.

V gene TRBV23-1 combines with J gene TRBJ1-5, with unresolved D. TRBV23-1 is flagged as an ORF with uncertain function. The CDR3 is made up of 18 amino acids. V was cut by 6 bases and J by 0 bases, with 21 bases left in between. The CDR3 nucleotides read TGCGCCAGCAGCCAAAGACACCGGGCGGACGATAGCAATCAGCCCCAGCATTTT. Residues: CASSQRHRADDSNQPQHF.

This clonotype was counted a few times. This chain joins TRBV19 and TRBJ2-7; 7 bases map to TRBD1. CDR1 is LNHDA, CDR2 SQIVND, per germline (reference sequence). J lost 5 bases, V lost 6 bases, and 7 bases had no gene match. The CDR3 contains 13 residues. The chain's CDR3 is CASRRQGTNEQYF. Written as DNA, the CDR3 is TGTGCCAGTAGGAGACAGGGTACCAACGAGCAGTACTTC.

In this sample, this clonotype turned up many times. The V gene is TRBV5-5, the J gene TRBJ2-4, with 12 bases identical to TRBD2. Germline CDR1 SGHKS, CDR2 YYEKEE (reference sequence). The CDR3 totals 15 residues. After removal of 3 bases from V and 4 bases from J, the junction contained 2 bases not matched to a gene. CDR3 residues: CASSSGLAGKNIQYF. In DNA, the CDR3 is TGTGCCAGCAGCTCTGGACTAGCGGGGAAAAACATTCAGTACTTC.

The CDR3 region is CASSLTPQAGLEEQYF. In nucleotides, the CDR3 is TGTGCCAGCAGCTTAACCCCACAAGCAGGTCTGGAGGAGCAGTACTTC. The V and J genes are TRBV7-3 and TRBJ2-7; D is unresolved. The CDR3 runs 16 residues. The V end lost 0 bases, the J end lost 7 bases, and 19 bases lay between the germline ends. Germline CDR1 and CDR2: SGHTA and FQGTGA.

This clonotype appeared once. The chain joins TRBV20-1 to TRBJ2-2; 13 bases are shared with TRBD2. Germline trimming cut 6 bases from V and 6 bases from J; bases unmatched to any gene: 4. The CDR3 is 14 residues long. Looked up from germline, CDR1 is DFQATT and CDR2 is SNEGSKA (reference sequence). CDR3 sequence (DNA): TGCAGTGCAGCTACTAGCGGGAGGGCCGGGGAGCTGTTTTTT. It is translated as CSAATSGRAGELFF.

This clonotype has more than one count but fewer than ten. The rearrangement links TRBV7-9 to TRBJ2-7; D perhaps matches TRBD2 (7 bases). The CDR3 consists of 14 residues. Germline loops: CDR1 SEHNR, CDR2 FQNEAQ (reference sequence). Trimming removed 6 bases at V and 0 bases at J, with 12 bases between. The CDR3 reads CASREAGASYEQYF. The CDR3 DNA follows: TGTGCCAGCAGGGAGGCGGGGGCCTCCTACGAGCAGTACTTC.

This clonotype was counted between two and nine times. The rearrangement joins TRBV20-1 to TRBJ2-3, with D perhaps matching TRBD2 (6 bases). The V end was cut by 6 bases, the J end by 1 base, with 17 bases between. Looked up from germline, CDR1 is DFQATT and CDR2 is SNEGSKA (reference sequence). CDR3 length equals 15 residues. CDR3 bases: TGCAGTGCCCAAGGGTGGGGAGGTCGCACAGATACGCAGTATTTT. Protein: CSAQGWGGRTDTQYF.

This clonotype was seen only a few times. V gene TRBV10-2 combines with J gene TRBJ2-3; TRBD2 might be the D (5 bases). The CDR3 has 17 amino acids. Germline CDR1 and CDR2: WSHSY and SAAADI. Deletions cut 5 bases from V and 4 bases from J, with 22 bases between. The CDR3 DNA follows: TGCGCCAGCAGTCCCGAGCGAACTAGAAGGATCCCAGATACGCAGTATTTT. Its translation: CASSPERTRRIPDTQYF.

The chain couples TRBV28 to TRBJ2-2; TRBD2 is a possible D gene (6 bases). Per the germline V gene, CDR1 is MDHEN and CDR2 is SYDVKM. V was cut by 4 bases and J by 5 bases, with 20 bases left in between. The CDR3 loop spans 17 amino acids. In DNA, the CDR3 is TGTGCCAGCAGTTCTCCAGGGACTTCCGGTCGGACCGGGGAGCTGTTTTTT. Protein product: CASSSPGTSGRTGELFF.

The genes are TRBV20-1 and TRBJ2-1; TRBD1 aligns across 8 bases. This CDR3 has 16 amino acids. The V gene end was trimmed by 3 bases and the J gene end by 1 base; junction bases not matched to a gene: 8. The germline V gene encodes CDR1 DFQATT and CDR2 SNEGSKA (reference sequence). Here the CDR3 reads CSARVFGQGSYNEQFF. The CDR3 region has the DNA TGCAGTGCTAGGGTCTTCGGACAGGGATCCTACAATGAGCAGTTCTTC.

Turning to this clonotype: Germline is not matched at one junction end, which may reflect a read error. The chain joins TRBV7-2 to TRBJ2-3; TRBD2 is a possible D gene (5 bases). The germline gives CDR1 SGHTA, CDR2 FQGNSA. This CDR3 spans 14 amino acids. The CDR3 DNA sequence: TGTGCCAGCAGCTTAGTTGGGAGCAAAGATACGCAGTATTTT. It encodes CASSLVGSKDTQYF.

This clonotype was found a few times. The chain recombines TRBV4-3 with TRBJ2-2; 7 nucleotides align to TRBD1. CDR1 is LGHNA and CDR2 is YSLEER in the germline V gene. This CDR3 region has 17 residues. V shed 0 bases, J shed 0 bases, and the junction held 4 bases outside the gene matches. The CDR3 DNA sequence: TGCGCCAGCAGCCAAGACTTGGGACAGACGAACACCGGGGAGCTGTTTTTT. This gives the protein CASSQDLGQTNTGELFF.

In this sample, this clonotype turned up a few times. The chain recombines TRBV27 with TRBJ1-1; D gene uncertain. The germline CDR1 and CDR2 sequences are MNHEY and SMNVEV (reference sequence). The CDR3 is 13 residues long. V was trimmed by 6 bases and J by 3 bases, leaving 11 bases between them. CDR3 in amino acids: CASRSPPDTEAFF. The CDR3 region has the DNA TGTGCCAGCAGATCCCCCCCGGACACTGAAGCTTTCTTT.